Below are 6 T cell receptor beta chains sequenced from a single sample in a study of chemoradiotherapy in HPV16-positive cancers. Measured with immunoSEQ multiplex PCR; TCRdb has only the in-frame clones, and not every one. Among roughly 4,700 clones listed, roughly 90% were seen once. The sequencing used tumor tissue, collected from a patient who underwent chemoradiotherapy. The receptors come from a human donor with HPV-associated anogenital cancer.

The rearrangement joins TRBV2 to TRBJ1-5; D gene uncertain. Germline V gives CDR1 SNHLY, CDR2 FYNNEI. CDR3 length: 15 residues. V lost 2 bases, J lost 1 base, and 9 bases lay in between. The CDR3 sequence is CASSEFVRSNQPQHF. For the CDR3, the DNA is TGTGCCAGCAGTGAATTTGTCAGGAGCAATCAGCCCCAGCATTTT.

V is TRBV19 and J is TRBJ2-3; 13 bases line up with TRBD2. The V and J ends lost 8 bases and 5 bases, in that order; junction bases with no gene match: 4. The CDR3 is made up of 14 amino acids. Per the germline V gene, CDR1 is LNHDA and CDR2 is SQIVND (reference sequence). CDR3 in amino acids: CASRTSGSKDTQYF. In DNA, the CDR3 is TGTGCCAGTCGGACTAGCGGGAGTAAAGATACGCAGTATTTT.

The chain carries TRBV5-1 and TRBJ2-7, with D possibly matching TRBD2 (6 bases). Germline V lookup: CDR1 SGHRS, CDR2 YFSETQ. V lost 0 bases and J 4 bases, leaving 17 bases between the germline ends. The length of the CDR3 is 16 residues. CDR3 in DNA: TGCGCCAGCAGCTTGGGTCTACTAGCAGTGGGATACGAGCAGTACTTC. The encoded protein is CASSLGLLAVGYEQYF. Complete variable domain (other parts from reference TRBV5-1 and TRBJ2-7): KAGVTQTPRYLIKTRGQQVTLSCSPISGHRSVSWYQQTPGQGLQFLFEYFSETQRNKGNFPGRFSGRQFSNSRSEMNVSTLELGDSALYLCASSLGLLAVGYEQYFGPGTRLTVT.

This chain links TRBV25-1 with TRBJ2-5; no reliable D call. Trimming removed 4 bases from V and 5 bases from J, with 14 bases in between. The CDR3 totals 14 residues. CDR1 and CDR2 from the germline V gene are MGHDK and SYGVNS. The CDR3 is CASSVSGNRETQYF. CDR3 bases: TGTGCCAGCAGTGTCTCTGGAAATAGGGAGACCCAGTACTTC. The whole variable domain, remainder taken from reference TRBV25-1 and TRBJ2-5, is EADIYQTPRYLVIGTGKKITLECSQTMGHDKMYWYQQDPGMELHLIHYSYGVNSTEKGDLSSESTVSRIRTEHFPLTLESARPSHTSQYLCASSVSGNRETQYFGPGTRLLVL.

The chain recombines TRBV30 with TRBJ2-5; D possibly matches TRBD1 or TRBD2 (7 bases each). The closer fit of TRBJ2-7 to the DNA end suggests the J call may be wrong. The CDR3 extends over 16 amino acids. Germline-derived CDR1 and CDR2 are GTSNPN and SVGIG (reference sequence). In nucleotides, the CDR3 is TGTGCCTGGAGTAGGGGAGGGGGACAGCTTCACTACGAGCAGTACTTC. Its translation: CAWSRGGGQLHYEQYF.

The chain carries TRBV28 and TRBJ2-5, with D hard to call. Germline V gene lookup returns CDR1 MDHEN and CDR2 SYDVKM. The CDR3 is 12 amino acids. With 1 base removed from V and 2 bases from J, the gap between germline ends came to 2 bases. DNA for the CDR3: TGTGCCAGCAGTTTATTTCAAGAGACCCAGTACTTC. Its translation is CASSLFQETQYF.